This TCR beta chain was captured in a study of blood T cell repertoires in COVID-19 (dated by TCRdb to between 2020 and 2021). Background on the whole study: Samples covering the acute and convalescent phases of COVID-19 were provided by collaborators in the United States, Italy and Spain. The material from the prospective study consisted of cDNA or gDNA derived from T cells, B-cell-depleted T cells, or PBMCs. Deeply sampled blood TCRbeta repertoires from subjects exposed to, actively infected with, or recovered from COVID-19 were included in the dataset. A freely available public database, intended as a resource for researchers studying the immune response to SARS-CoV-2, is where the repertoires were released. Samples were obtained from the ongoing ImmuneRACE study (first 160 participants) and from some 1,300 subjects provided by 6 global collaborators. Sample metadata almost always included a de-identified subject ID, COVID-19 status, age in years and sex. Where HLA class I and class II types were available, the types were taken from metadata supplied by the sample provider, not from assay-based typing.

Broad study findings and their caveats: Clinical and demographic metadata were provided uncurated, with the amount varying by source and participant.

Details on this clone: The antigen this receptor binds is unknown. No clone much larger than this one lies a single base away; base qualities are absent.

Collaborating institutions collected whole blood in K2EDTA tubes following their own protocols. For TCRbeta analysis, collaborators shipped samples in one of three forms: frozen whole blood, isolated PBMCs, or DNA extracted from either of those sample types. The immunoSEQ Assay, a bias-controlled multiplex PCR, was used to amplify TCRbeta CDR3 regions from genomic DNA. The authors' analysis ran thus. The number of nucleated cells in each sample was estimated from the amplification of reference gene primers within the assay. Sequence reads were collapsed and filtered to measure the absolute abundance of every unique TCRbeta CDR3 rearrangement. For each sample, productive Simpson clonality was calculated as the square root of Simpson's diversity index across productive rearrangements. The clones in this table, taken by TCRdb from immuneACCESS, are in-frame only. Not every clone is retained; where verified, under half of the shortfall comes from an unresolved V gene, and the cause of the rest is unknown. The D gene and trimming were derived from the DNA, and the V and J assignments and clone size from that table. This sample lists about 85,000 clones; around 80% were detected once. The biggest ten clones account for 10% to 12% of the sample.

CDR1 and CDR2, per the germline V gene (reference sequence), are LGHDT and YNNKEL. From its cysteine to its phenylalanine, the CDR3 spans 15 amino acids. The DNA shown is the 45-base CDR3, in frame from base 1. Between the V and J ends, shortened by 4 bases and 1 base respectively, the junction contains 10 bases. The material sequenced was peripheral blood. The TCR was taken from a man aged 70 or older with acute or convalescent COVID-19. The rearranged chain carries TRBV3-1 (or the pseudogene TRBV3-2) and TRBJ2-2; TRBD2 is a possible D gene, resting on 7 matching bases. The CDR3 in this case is CASSPRGGNTGELFF. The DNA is TGTGCCAGCAGCCCGAGGGGGGGGAACACCGGGGAGCTGTTTTTT.